Listed here is a single TCR beta chain. Data came from immunoSEQ multiplex PCR; TCRdb stores just in-frame clones and leaves some out. The sample carries fewer than 200,000 clones, roughly nine tenths recorded once. The source of the sample is a study of T cell responses to AZD1222 COVID-19 vaccine. CDR1 and CDR2 from the germline V gene are SGHTA and FQGNSA. V lost 6 bases and J lost 3; bases outside the gene matches: 8. CDR3 length equals 14 residues. The rearrangement joins TRBV7-2 to TRBJ2-7, with 7 positions matching TRBD1. This TCR was recovered from an adult in good health. This specimen was peripheral blood, taken on day 0 of MenACWY control vaccination. The DNA for the CDR3 is TGTGCCAGCAGTTCCAGAGGGGGCCACTACGAGCAGTACTTC. This translates into CASSSRGGHYEQYF.